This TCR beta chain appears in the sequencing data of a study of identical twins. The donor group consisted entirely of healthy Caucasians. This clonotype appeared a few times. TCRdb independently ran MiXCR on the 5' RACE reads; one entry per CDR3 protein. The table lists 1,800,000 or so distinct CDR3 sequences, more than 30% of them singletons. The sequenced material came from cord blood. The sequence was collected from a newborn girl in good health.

The CDR3 loop reads CASSVGLSNEQFF. The CDR3 nucleotides read TGTGCCAGCAGCGTAGGACTATCGAATGAGCAGTTCTTC. This chain connects TRBV9 to TRBJ2-1, with TRBD2 as a possible D gene (5 bases). V lost 0 bases to trimming and J lost 7 bases, with 8 bases between them. The germline V gene has CDR1 SGDLS and CDR2 YYNGEE. The CDR3 length is 13 residues.